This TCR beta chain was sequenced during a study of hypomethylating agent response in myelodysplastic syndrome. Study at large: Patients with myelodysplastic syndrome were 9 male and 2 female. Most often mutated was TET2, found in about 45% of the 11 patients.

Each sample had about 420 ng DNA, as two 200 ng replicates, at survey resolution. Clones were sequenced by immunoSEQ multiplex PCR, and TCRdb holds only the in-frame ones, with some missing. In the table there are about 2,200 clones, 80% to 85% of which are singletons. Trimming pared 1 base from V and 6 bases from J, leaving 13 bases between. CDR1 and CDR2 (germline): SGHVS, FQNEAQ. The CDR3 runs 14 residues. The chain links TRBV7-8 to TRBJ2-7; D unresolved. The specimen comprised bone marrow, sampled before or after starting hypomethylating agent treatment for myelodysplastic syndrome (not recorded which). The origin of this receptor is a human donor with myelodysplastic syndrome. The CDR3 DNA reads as TGTGCCAGCAGCTTAGGCTACCCCGGTGGCGAGCAGTACTTC. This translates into CASSLGYPGGEQYF.